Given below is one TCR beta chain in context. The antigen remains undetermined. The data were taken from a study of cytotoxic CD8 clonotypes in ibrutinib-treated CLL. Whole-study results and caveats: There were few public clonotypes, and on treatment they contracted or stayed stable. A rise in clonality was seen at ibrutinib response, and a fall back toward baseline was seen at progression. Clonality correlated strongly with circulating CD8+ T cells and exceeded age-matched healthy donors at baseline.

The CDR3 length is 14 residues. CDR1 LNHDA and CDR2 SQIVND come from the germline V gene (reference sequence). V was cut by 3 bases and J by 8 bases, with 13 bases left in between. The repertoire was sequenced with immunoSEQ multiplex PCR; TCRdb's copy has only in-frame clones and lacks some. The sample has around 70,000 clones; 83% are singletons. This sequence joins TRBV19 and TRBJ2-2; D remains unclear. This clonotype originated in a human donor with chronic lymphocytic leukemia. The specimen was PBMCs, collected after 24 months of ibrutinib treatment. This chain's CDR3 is CASSISDIGGELFF. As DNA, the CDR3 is TGTGCCAGTAGTATCTCTGACATCGGTGGGGAGCTGTTTTTT.